This paragraph reports one TCR beta chain. What it binds is not known. The entry originates in a study of cytomegalovirus exposure and HLA in healthy donors. The study's findings and limits: Productive status was seen about 90% or about 30% of the time for most TCR beta V segments in an earlier analysis. A later analysis linked around 15,000 TCR beta sequences to HLA alleles at 0.05 false discovery rate. CMV serostatus was the only immune exposure information that was available.

Germline loops: CDR1 SQVTM, CDR2 ANQGSEA. The CDR3 totals 17 residues. Primers: 60 Vbeta forward and 13 Jbeta reverse. TCRdb's table, derived via immunoSEQ multiplex PCR, lists solely in-frame clones and lacks some. The sample lists fewer than 200,000 clones, around three quarters occurring once. The chain employs TRBV29-1 and TRBJ2-5; 12 bases agree with TRBD2. The sequence came from a man aged 40-49 years in good health and CMV-seronegative. The material sequenced was PBMCs. For the CDR3, the DNA is TGCAGTTCATCGGGAACAGAGACTAGCGGGAGTTCGGAGACCCAGTACTTC. Translating gives CSSSGTETSGSSETQYF.